A single sample gave rise to the 15 T cell receptor beta chains below, sequenced in a study of T-cell reconstitution after alpha-beta-depleted transplantation in children. Preparation of the TCRbeta library used unique molecular identifiers. TCRdb used MiXCR to reprocess the PCR reads, holding one entry per CDR3 protein. The sample has almost 600,000 distinct CDR3 sequences; over 20% are singletons. Sample: PBMCs, taken before TCRalphabeta/CD19-depleted stem cell transplant. Receptors were obtained from a boy under three years old with Wiskott-Aldrich syndrome, due to receive a stem cell transplant.

The rearrangement uses TRBV7-9 and TRBJ2-3; tentatively, D is TRBD1 (5 bases). The CDR3 loop spans 15 amino acids. Germline-derived CDR1 and CDR2 are SEHNR and FQNEAQ (reference sequence). The V end lost 7 bases, the J end lost 3 bases, and 17 bases lay between the germline ends. CDR3 amino acids: CASIPGAAVTDTQYF. The DNA for the CDR3 is TGTGCCAGCATCCCTGGGGCGGCCGTGACAGATACGCAGTATTTT. Filled out from reference TRBV7-9 and TRBJ2-3, the complete variable domain reads DTGVSQNPRHKITKRGQNVTFRCDPISEHNRLYWYRQTLGQGPEFLTYFQNEAQLEKSRLLSDRFSAERPKGSFSTLEIQRTEQGDSAMYLCASIPGAAVTDTQYFGPGTRLTVL.

This chain links TRBV11-1 with TRBJ1-2; D uncertain. The CDR3 runs to 13 residues. V lost 5 bases to trimming and J lost 7 bases, with 14 bases between them. Germline V gene data show CDR1 as SGHAT and CDR2 as FQDESV (reference sequence). CDR3 region: CASSQPLYRGYTF. For the CDR3, the DNA is TGTGCCAGCAGCCAGCCTCTGTATCGTGGCTACACCTTC. Full variable domain (rest looked up from reference TRBV11-1 and TRBJ1-2): EAEVAQSPRYKITEKSQAVAFWCDPISGHATLYWYRQILGQGPELLVQFQDESVVDDSQLPKDRFSAERLKGVDSTLKIQPAELGDSAMYLCASSQPLYRGYTFGSGTRLTVV.

A few counts support this clonotype. The chain carries TRBV24-1 and TRBJ1-5; D uncertain. Deletions cut 2 bases from V and 5 bases from J, with 3 bases between. Per germline, CDR1 KGHDR and CDR2 SFDVKD. This CDR3 is 12 amino acids long. The CDR3: CATSDSDQPQHF. Here the CDR3 DNA reads TGTGCCACCAGTGATTCAGATCAGCCCCAGCATTTT.

This clonotype has a handful of counts. The chain couples TRBV6-1 to TRBJ1-5, with D hard to call. V was clipped by 4 bases and J by 4 bases, with 14 bases between them. The CDR3 consists of 15 residues. Germline V CDR1 and CDR2: MNHNS, SASEGT. CDR3: CASSGTDGLNQPQHF. The CDR3 DNA reads as TGTGCCAGCAGTGGAACGGACGGTCTAAATCAGCCCCAGCATTTT.

The V call is TRBV9, the J call TRBJ2-1; D assignment may be TRBD1 or TRBD2 (5 bases each). Germline CDR1 and CDR2: SGDLS and YYNGEE. Trimming pared 0 bases from V and 3 bases from J, leaving 13 bases between. The CDR3 spans 16 residues. Written as DNA, the CDR3 is TGTGCCAGCAGCGTAGAACCGGGACGGAGCTACAATGAGCAGTTCTTC. Encoded protein: CASSVEPGRSYNEQFF.

The table lists this clonotype with a few counts. The chain uses TRBV5-5 and TRBJ1-3, with TRBD1 identical over 7 bases. CDR1 and CDR2 from the germline V gene are SGHKS and YYEKEE (reference sequence). CDR3 length: 16 residues. V trimming: 0 bases; J trimming: 1 base; junction bases outside the gene matches: 4. CDR3 nucleotides: TGTGCCAGCAGCTTGGAGCCCAGGGGGTCTGGAAACACCATATATTTT. Residues: CASSLEPRGSGNTIYF.

The table lists this clonotype with a few counts. The chain is built from TRBV7-2 and TRBJ2-7; TRBD2 agrees at 7 bases. Germline loops: CDR1 SGHTA, CDR2 FQGNSA. Trimming took 6 bases from V and 0 from J; bases not matched to a gene: 5. The CDR3 extends over 14 amino acids. The DNA of the CDR3 is TGTGCCAGCAGATCCGGGACTACCTCCTACGAGCAGTACTTC. Translation: CASRSGTTSYEQYF.

A few counts support this clonotype. The rearrangement uses TRBV5-5 and TRBJ2-5; no reliable D call. CDR1 is SGHKS and CDR2 is YYEKEE in the germline V gene (reference sequence). With 1 base removed from V and 4 bases from J, the gap between germline ends came to 8 bases. This CDR3 region has 13 residues. The DNA for the CDR3 is TGTGCCAGCAGCTTGTACCGCCGAGAGACCCAGTACTTC. This sequence encodes CASSLYRRETQYF.

J is TRBJ2-3 and V is TRBV27; D uncertain. Trimming took 2 bases from V and 2 from J, leaving 14 bases between them. Germline V lookup: CDR1 MNHEY, CDR2 SMNVEV (reference sequence). The CDR3 covers 16 residues. CDR3 DNA: TGTGCCAGCAGTTTACGCGGCAGGCTCTCCACAGATACGCAGTATTTT. It codes for CASSLRGRLSTDTQYF.

This clonotype was seen a handful of times. Here the CDR3 reads CATSRAFGGDAKNIQYF. The CDR3 nucleotides are TGTGCCACCAGCAGAGCGTTTGGGGGGGATGCCAAAAACATTCAGTACTTC. The V call is TRBV15, the J call TRBJ2-4, with 7 bases identical to TRBD2. This CDR3 comprises 17 residues. CDR1 and CDR2 from the germline V gene are LNHNV and YYDKDF (reference sequence). The junction had 7 bases not matched to a gene; V was cut back by 1 base and J by 1 base.

The chain employs TRBV11-2 and TRBJ2-1, with 9 bases fitting TRBD2. Unmatched junction bases numbered 18, after V lost 2 bases and J lost 4 bases. The CDR3 loop spans 20 amino acids. Germline V lookup: CDR1 SGHAT, CDR2 FQNNGV. The CDR3 region is CASSLQSGGSYVLSYNEQFF. The CDR3 nucleotides are TGTGCCAGCAGCTTACAGAGCGGGGGGAGCTACGTCTTATCGTACAATGAGCAGTTCTTC.

This clonotype was counted a few times. This chain connects TRBV7-9 to TRBJ2-2; 8 bases agree with TRBD2. The CDR3 is 16 residues long. Germline loops: CDR1 SEHNR, CDR2 FQNEAQ (reference sequence). V gave up 3 bases and J gave up 6 bases; unmatched junction bases: 9. The CDR3 bases are TGTGCCAGCAGCTTTGCAGCGGGAGTCCTTCCCGGGGAGCTGTTTTTT. It is translated as CASSFAAGVLPGELFF.

As concerns this clonotype: The junction differs from germline at one of its ends, possibly a read error. The chain carries TRBV12-3 or TRBV12-4 and TRBJ2-2; D remains unclear. This CDR3 spans 12 amino acids. Written as DNA, the CDR3 is TGTGCCAGCAGAATCTCCACCTGGGAGCTGTTTTTT. Protein product: CASRISTWELFF.

The gene calls are TRBV19 and TRBJ2-6; D remains unclear. Germline-derived CDR1 and CDR2 are LNHDA and SQIVND (reference sequence). V dropped 5 bases and J dropped 0 bases, with 14 bases sitting between them. This CDR3 spans 17 amino acids. The CDR3 spells CASSSQVSLSGANVLTF. DNA for the CDR3: TGTGCCAGTAGTTCCCAGGTCTCCCTCTCTGGGGCCAACGTCCTGACTTTC.

Notes on this clonotype: The CDR3 does not close with the conserved phenylalanine or tryptophan, likely indicating a read error. This chain joins TRBV28 and TRBJ1-5, with 9 nucleotides matching TRBD1. This CDR3 is 15 amino acids long. CDR1 is MDHEN, CDR2 SYDVKM, per germline. The J segment lost 6 bases and the V segment lost 1 base, leaving 4 bases of the junction unmatched. CDR3 bases: TGTGCCAGCAGTTTATACAGGGGGCGCGTTCAGCCCCAGCATCTT. Residues: CASSLYRGRVQPQHL.